These 13 T cell receptor beta chains came from one sample sequenced in a study of blood T cell repertoires in COVID-19. The data were produced by immunoSEQ multiplex PCR, yet TCRdb's version contains in-frame clones alone and is incomplete. The profile shows 25,000 or so clones, 65% to 90% of them singletons. The sample consisted of peripheral blood. These receptors originate from a man between 65 and 85 years old with active COVID-19.

The chain couples TRBV7-3 to TRBJ2-6, with TRBD2 matching over 7 bases. This CDR3 is built from 16 residues. V trimming: 5 bases; J trimming: 0 bases; junction bases outside the gene matches: 4. Per germline, CDR1 SGHTA and CDR2 FQGTGA. The CDR3 loop is CASSNKRDSGANVLTF. CDR3 DNA sequence: TGTGCCAGCAGCAATAAGCGGGACTCTGGGGCCAACGTCCTGACTTTC.

This chain joins TRBV15 and TRBJ1-2, with 10 bases that match TRBD1. The germline CDR1 and CDR2 sequences are LNHNV and YYDKDF (reference sequence). V lost 1 base and J lost 4; bases outside the gene matches: 6. CDR3 size: 16 residues. The chain's CDR3 is CATSRGATGGVYGYTF. CDR3 sequence (DNA): TGTGCCACCAGCAGAGGAGCGACAGGGGGCGTCTATGGCTACACCTTC.

For the CDR3, the DNA is TGTGCCAGCTCACCGGACAGGGGGCATGGCTACACCTTC. As protein: CASSPDRGHGYTF. This chain connects TRBV18 to TRBJ1-2, with TRBD1 matching over 11 bases. The ends lost 3 bases at V and 6 bases at J; junction bases unmatched: 0. The CDR3 has 13 amino acids. Germline values: CDR1 KGHSH, CDR2 LQKENI.

The CDR3 DNA is TGTGCCAGCAGCCGGAGCGGGAGGGTCTACAATGAGCAGTTCTTC. Translated, it gives CASSRSGRVYNEQFF. The V gene is TRBV5-8, the J gene TRBJ2-1, with 10 bases that match TRBD2. Germline trimming cut 4 bases from V and 3 bases from J; bases unmatched to any gene: 4. The CDR3 covers 15 residues. CDR1 and CDR2 from the germline V gene are SGHTS and YDEGEE.

This chain connects TRBV5-1 to TRBJ2-1, with D perhaps matching TRBD2 (5 bases). Trimming removed 0 bases from V and 2 bases from J, with 12 bases in between. From germline, CDR1 is SGHRS and CDR2 YFSETQ. The CDR3 has 16 amino acids. The CDR3 region has the DNA TGCGCCAGCAGCTTGGCCCAGCGACTACCCTACAATGAGCAGTTCTTC. It specifies CASSLAQRLPYNEQFF.

Of note for this clone: Germline is not matched at one junction end, which may reflect a read error. This rearrangement joins TRBV12-3 or TRBV12-4 to TRBJ1-3; TRBD1 matches at 7 bases. This CDR3 contains 12 residues. The CDR3 DNA sequence: TGTGCCAGCAGTTTAGACAGGGGCCACAGGGATTTT. Its translation is CASSLDRGHRDF.

V gene TRBV11-3 combines with J gene TRBJ1-5; D possibly corresponds to TRBD1 (5 bases). V was trimmed by 3 bases and J by 5 bases, leaving 11 bases between them. Germline loops: CDR1 SGHNT, CDR2 YENEEA. The CDR3 totals 14 residues. This chain's CDR3 is CASSLGRVDQPQHF. CDR3 coding DNA: TGTGCCAGCAGCTTGGGCAGGGTCGATCAGCCCCAGCATTTT.

The chain joins TRBV6-6 to TRBJ1-1; TRBD1 matches 11 bases. The trim removed 2 bases at V and 5 bases at J, leaving 4 bases unmatched. Germline loops: CDR1 MNHNY, CDR2 SVGAGI (reference sequence). The CDR3 is 15 residues long. CDR3 sequence (DNA): TGTGCCAGCAGTTACAGTGGACAGGGGGCGACTGAAGCTTTCTTT. Amino acid sequence: CASSYSGQGATEAFF.

DNA of the CDR3: TGTGCCAGCAACAAACAGGGGGTGGGAAACACTGAAGCTTTCTTT. This codes for CASNKQGVGNTEAFF. The chain uses TRBV21-1 and TRBJ1-1; the table's D call TRBD1 went unverified against the DNA. TRBV21-1 is tagged as a pseudogene. The CDR3 totals 15 residues.

The rearrangement joins TRBV2 to TRBJ1-5; unclear D gene. The CDR3 is 17 amino acids. The V gene lost 3 bases and the J gene lost 0 bases, with 15 bases spanning the gap. The germline V gene has CDR1 SNHLY and CDR2 FYNNEI. CDR3 coding DNA: TGTGCCAGCAGTGACGCTCCCCGCGCAAGTAGCAATCAGCCCCAGCATTTT. Protein product: CASSDAPRASSNQPQHF.

This chain links TRBV4-2 with TRBJ1-1; TRBD1 might be the D (6 bases). The CDR3 is made up of 17 amino acids. Looked up from germline, CDR1 is LGHNA and CDR2 is YNFKEQ. The V end lost 1 base, the J end lost 2 bases, and 17 bases lay between the germline ends. CDR3 loop: CASSQVLRRGPNTEAFF. The CDR3 nucleotides read TGTGCCAGCAGCCAAGTTTTAAGGCGGGGGCCCAACACTGAAGCTTTCTTT.

The chain combines TRBV24-1 with TRBJ1-1, with D tentatively TRBD1 (5 bases). The CDR3 spans 17 residues. Germline V CDR1 and CDR2: KGHDR, SFDVKD. Trimming removed 3 bases at V and 5 bases at J, with 21 bases between. The chain's CDR3 is CATSDRGSWRGRTEAFF. The CDR3 coding sequence is TGTGCCACCAGTGATAGGGGTTCTTGGAGGGGTCGGACTGAAGCTTTCTTT.

The chain combines TRBV28 with TRBJ1-1, with D unclear. Germline CDR1 MDHEN, CDR2 SYDVKM. This CDR3 has 14 residues. V lost 4 bases to trimming and J lost 4 bases, with 13 bases between them. CDR3 nucleotide sequence: TGTGCCAGCAGTTATCCGAATAGTGGCACTGAAGCTTTCTTT. This codes for CASSYPNSGTEAFF.